The 10 T cell receptor beta chains listed next were all sequenced from one sample in a study of cytomegalovirus exposure and HLA in healthy donors. This PCR relied on a set of 60 Vbeta primers and 13 Jbeta primers. The assay was immunoSEQ multiplex PCR, and TCRdb's table has in-frame clones only and misses some. Among about 120,000 clones, approximately 79% were seen once, and the ten largest hold around 2%. The specimen was PBMCs. The receptors here all came from a man between 25 and 39 years old in good health and CMV-seronegative.

The chain uses TRBV20-1 and TRBJ1-2; D is uncertain. From germline, CDR1 is DFQATT and CDR2 SNEGSKA (reference sequence). This CDR3 is built from 11 residues. The V and J ends lost 1 base and 4 bases respectively, with 4 bases between them. CDR3 loop: CSARVVYGYTF. CDR3 DNA: TGCAGTGCTAGAGTCGTCTATGGCTACACCTTC.

This chain uses TRBV5-4 with TRBJ2-1; tentatively, D is TRBD2 (6 bases). This CDR3 contains 17 residues. Trimming stripped 0 bases from V and 1 base from J, with 14 bases between. The V gene's germline CDR1 is SGHNT and CDR2 YYREEE (reference sequence). CDR3 nucleotides: TGTGCCAGCAGCTTGGGCTCTACTAGCAGGTCCTACAATGAGCAGTTCTTC. Residues: CASSLGSTSRSYNEQFF. The variable domain in full, with the rest retrieved from reference TRBV5-4 and TRBJ2-1, is ETGVTQSPTHLIKTRGQQVTLRCSSQSGHNTVSWYQQALGQGPQFIFQYYREEENGRGNFPPRFSGLQFPNYSSELNVNALELDDSALYLCASSLGSTSRSYNEQFFGPGTRLTVL.

The chain employs TRBV28 and TRBJ1-5; the match to TRBD1 covers 8 bases. Trimming removed 5 bases from V and 1 base from J; junction bases left unmatched: 4. This CDR3 region has 15 residues. Germline V CDR1 and CDR2: MDHEN, SYDVKM. CDR3 DNA sequence: TGTGCCAGCAGTCATCGACAGGGGAGCAATCAGCCCCAGCATTTT. Encoded protein: CASSHRQGSNQPQHF.

The chain recombines TRBV18 with TRBJ2-7; D may be TRBD1 (6 bases). This CDR3 has 15 residues. V shed 2 bases and J shed 6 bases, with 17 bases lying between them. CDR1 KGHSH and CDR2 LQKENI come from the germline V gene. The CDR3 sequence is CASSPNTGTAGEQYF. The DNA for the CDR3 is TGTGCCAGCTCACCAAACACAGGGACCGCGGGCGAGCAGTACTTC.

This chain joins TRBV5-4 and TRBJ2-1, with D perhaps matching TRBD2 (5 bases). The CDR3 is 12 amino acids. The V gene lost 5 bases and the J gene lost 9 bases, with 12 bases spanning the gap. CDR1 is SGHNT and CDR2 is YYREEE in the germline V gene (reference sequence). As DNA, the CDR3 is TGTGCCAGCAGTCGCGTTGAGGGTGAGCAGTTCTTC. Encoded protein: CASSRVEGEQFF.

The J gene is TRBJ2-7, the V gene TRBV11-2, with 15 bases lining up with TRBD2. Trimming cost V 6 bases and J 3 bases; bases outside gene matches: 0. CDR1 and CDR2 (germline): SGHAT, FQNNGV. This CDR3 contains 14 residues. As DNA, the CDR3 is TGTGCCAGCAGGGGACTAGCGGGGGGCTACGAGCAGTACTTC. Its translation: CASRGLAGGYEQYF.

This chain links TRBV11-3 with TRBJ2-5; 12 nucleotides line up with TRBD2. Germline V gene data show CDR1 as SGHNT and CDR2 as YENEEA. The CDR3 contains 18 residues. The V and J ends lost 5 bases and 4 bases, in that order; junction bases with no gene match: 14. CDR3 in amino acids: CASSAASGGVSGGETQYF. As DNA, the CDR3 is TGTGCCAGCAGCGCCGCTAGCGGGGGGGTGTCAGGGGGAGAGACCCAGTACTTC.

This clone occurred a few times. This chain connects TRBV5-4 to TRBJ1-2; TRBD1 might be the D (6 bases). This CDR3 is built from 13 residues. Germline V gene data show CDR1 as SGHNT and CDR2 as YYREEE (reference sequence). Deletions cut 3 bases from V and 7 bases from J, with 13 bases between. The CDR3 region is CASSSDRRRGYTF. Here the CDR3 DNA reads TGTGCCAGCAGCTCGGACAGACGGCGTGGCTACACCTTC. Looking up the rest from reference TRBV5-4 and TRBJ1-2 gives the full variable domain: ETGVTQSPTHLIKTRGQQVTLRCSSQSGHNTVSWYQQALGQGPQFIFQYYREEENGRGNFPPRFSGLQFPNYSSELNVNALELDDSALYLCASSSDRRRGYTFGSGTRLTVV.

The V gene is TRBV6-5, the J gene TRBJ1-6; D not resolved. V lost 5 bases, J lost 7 bases, and 15 bases lay in between. CDR3 length: 15 amino acids. Germline V CDR1 and CDR2: MNHEY, SVGAGI. The CDR3 coding sequence is TGTGCCAGCAGTATGAGGAGAGAACCGAATTCACCCCTCCACTTT. This gives the protein CASSMRREPNSPLHF.

Note on this clone: One end of the junction varies from germline; a read error may be responsible. The chain's CDR3 is CASSWLSGANGLTF. CDR3 sequence (DNA): TGTGCCAGCAGCTGGTTGTCTGGGGCCAACGGCCTGACTTTC. The chain employs TRBV11-2 and TRBJ2-6; the D gene is possibly TRBD1 (5 bases). There are 14 residues in the CDR3. Germline lookup yields CDR1 SGHAT and CDR2 FQNNGV. The full variable domain, rest sourced from reference TRBV11-2 and TRBJ2-6, is EAGVAQSPRYKIIEKRQSVAFWCNPISGHATLYWYQQILGQGPKLLIQFQNNGVVDDSQLPKDRFSAERLKGVDSTLKIQPAKLEDSAVYLCASSWLSGANGLTFGAGSRLTVL.